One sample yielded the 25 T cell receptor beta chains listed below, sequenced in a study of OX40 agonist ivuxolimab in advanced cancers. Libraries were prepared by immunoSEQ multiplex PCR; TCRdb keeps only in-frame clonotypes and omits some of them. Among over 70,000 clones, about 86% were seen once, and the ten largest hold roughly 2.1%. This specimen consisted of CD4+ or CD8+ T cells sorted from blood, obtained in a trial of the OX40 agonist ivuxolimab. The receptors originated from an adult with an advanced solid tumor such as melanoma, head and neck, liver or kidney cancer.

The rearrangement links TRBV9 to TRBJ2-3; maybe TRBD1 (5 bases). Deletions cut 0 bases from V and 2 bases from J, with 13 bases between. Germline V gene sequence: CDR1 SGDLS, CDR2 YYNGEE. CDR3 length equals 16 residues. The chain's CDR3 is CASSVGLGPDTDTQYF. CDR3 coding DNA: TGTGCCAGCAGCGTAGGACTGGGGCCCGACACAGATACGCAGTATTTT.

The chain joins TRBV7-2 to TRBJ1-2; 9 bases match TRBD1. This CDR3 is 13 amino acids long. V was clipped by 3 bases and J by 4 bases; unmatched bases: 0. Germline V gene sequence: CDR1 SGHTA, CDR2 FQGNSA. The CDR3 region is CASSLGQGYGYTF. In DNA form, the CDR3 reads TGTGCCAGCAGCTTGGGACAGGGCTATGGCTACACCTTC.

The CDR3 coding sequence is TGTGCCAGTAGTATACAGGCGGCAACTAACTATGGCTACACCTTC. This encodes CASSIQAATNYGYTF. The V and J genes are TRBV19 and TRBJ1-2; D unresolved. V dropped 2 bases and J dropped 0 bases, with 10 bases sitting between them. Germline loops: CDR1 LNHDA, CDR2 SQIVND (reference sequence). The CDR3 is 15 amino acids.

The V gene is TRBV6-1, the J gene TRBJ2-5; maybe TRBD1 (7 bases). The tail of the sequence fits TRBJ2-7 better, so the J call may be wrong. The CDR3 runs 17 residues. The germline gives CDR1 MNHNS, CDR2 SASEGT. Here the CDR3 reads CASSVYPGGTVSYEQYF. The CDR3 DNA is TGTGCCAGCAGTGTATACCCCGGCGGGACAGTGTCCTACGAGCAGTACTTC.

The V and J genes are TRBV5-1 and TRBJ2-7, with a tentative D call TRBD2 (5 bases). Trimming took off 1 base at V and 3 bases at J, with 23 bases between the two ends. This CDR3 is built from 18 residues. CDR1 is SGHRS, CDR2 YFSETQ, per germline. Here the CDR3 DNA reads TGCGCCAGCAGCTTGTTAGTAGCGCTGACTCCGAGATTCTACGAGCAGTACTTC. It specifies CASSLLVALTPRFYEQYF.

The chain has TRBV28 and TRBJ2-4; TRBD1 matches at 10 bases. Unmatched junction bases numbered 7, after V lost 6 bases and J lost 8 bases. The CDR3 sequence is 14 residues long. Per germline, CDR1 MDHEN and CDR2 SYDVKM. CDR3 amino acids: CASRATGGAYIQYF. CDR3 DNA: TGTGCCAGCAGAGCGACAGGGGGCGCATACATTCAGTACTTC.

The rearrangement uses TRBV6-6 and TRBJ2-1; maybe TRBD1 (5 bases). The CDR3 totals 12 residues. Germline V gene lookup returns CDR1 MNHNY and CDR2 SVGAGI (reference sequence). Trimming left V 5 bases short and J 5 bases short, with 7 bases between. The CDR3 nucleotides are TGTGCCAGCAGTCAACAGGACAATGAGCAGTTCTTC. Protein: CASSQQDNEQFF.

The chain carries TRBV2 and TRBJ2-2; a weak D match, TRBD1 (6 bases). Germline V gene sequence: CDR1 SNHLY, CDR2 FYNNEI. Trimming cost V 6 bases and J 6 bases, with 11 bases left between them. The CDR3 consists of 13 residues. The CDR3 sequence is CASRLGTSGELFF. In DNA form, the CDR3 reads TGTGCCAGCAGGCTCGGGACATCCGGGGAGCTGTTTTTT.

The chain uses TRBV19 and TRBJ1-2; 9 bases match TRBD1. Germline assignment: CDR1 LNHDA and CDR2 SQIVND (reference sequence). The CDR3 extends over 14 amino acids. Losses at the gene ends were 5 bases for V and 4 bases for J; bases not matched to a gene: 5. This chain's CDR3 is CASSSLTGGYGYTF. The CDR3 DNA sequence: TGTGCCAGTAGTTCCCTGACAGGGGGCTATGGCTACACCTTC. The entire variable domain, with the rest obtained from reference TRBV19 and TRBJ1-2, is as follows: DGGITQSPKYLFRKEGQNVTLSCEQNLNHDAMYWYRQDPGQGLRLIYYSQIVNDFQKGDIAEGYSVSREKKESFPLTVTSAQKNPTAFYLCASSSLTGGYGYTFGSGTRLTVV.

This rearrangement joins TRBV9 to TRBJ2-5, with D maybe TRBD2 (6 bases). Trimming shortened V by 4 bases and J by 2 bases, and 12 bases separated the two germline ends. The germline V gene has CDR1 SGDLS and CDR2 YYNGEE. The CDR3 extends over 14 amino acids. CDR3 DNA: TGTGCCAGCAGCCCCCGGACTAATCAAGAGACCCAGTACTTC. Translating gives CASSPRTNQETQYF.

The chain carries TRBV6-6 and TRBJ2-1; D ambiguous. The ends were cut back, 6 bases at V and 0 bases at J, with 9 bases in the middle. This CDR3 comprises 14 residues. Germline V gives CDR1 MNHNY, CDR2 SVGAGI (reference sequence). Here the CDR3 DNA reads TGTGCCAGCAGGACTCAGAGCTCCTACAATGAGCAGTTCTTC. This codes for CASRTQSSYNEQFF.

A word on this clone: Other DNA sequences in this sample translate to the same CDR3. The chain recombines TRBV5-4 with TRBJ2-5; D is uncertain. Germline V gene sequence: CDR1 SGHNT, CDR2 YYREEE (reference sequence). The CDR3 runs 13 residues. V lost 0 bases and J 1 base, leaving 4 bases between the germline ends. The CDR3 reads CASSLEVQETQYF. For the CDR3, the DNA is TGTGCCAGCAGCTTGGAAGTCCAAGAGACCCAGTACTTC.

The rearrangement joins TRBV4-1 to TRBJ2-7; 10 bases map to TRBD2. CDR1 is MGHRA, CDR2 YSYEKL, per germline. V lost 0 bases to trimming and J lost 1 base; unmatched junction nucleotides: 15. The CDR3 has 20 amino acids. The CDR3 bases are TGCGCCAGCAGCCAAGAAAGGAGGGTAGCGGGGGGCCTAAGTTCCTACGAGCAGTACTTC. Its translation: CASSQERRVAGGLSSYEQYF.

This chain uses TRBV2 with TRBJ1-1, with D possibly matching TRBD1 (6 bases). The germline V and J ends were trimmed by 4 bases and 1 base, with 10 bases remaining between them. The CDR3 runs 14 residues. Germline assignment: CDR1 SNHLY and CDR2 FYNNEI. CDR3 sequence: CASSVQGTNTEAFF. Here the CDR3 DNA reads TGTGCCAGCAGTGTCCAGGGGACGAACACTGAAGCTTTCTTT.

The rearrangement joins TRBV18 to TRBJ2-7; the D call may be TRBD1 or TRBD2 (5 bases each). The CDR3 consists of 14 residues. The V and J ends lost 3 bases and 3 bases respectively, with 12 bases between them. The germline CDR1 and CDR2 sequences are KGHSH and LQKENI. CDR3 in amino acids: CASSPSLGDYEQYF. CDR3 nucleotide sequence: TGTGCCAGCTCACCCTCGCTGGGGGACTACGAGCAGTACTTC.

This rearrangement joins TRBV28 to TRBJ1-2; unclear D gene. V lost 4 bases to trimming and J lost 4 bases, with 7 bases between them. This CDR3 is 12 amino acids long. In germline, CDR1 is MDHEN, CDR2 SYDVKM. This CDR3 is CASSWGTYGYTF. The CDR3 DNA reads TGTGCCAGCAGTTGGGGTACCTATGGCTACACCTTC.

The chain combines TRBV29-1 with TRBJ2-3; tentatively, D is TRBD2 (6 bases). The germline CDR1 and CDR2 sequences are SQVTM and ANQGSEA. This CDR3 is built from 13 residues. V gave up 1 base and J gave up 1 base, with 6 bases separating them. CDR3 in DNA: TGCAGCGTTGAAGCGGGGGGCACAGATACGCAGTATTTT. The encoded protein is CSVEAGGTDTQYF.

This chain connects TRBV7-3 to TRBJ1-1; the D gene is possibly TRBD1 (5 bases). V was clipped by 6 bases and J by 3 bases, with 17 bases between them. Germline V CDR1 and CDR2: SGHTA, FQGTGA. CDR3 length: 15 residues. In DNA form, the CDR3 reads TGTGCCAGCAGTTATAGGGGTACGTCGGACACTGAAGCTTTCTTT. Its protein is CASSYRGTSDTEAFF.

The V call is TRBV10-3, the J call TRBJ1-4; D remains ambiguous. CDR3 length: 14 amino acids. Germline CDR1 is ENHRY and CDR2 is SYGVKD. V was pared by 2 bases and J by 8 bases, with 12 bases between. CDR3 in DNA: TGTGCCATCAGTGAGCGGGGAATCGGGGAAAAACTGTTTTTT. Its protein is CAISERGIGEKLFF.

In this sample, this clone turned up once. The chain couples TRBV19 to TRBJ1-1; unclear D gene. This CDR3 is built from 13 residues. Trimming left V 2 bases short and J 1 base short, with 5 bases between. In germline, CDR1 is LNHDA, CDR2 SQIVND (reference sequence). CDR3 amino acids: CASSIKGNTEAFF. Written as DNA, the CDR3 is TGTGCCAGTAGTATAAAGGGGAACACTGAAGCTTTCTTT.

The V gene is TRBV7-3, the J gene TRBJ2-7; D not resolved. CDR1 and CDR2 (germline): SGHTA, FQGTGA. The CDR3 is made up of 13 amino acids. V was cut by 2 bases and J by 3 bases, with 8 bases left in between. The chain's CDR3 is CASSLGTGYEQYF. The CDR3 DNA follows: TGTGCCAGCAGCTTAGGCACCGGCTACGAGCAGTACTTC.

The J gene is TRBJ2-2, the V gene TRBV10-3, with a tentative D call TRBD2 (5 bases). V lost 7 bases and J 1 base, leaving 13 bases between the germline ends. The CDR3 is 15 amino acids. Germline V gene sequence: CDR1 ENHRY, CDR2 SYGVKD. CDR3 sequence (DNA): TGTGCCATCACCATCGGAGGTGGGAACACCGGGGAGCTGTTTTTT. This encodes CAITIGGGNTGELFF.

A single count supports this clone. CDR3 bases: TGCGCCAGCAGCTCTCTACAGGGGGCGCAAGAGACCCAGTACTTC. Translating gives CASSSLQGAQETQYF. The J gene is TRBJ2-5, the V gene TRBV5-1, with TRBD1 identical over 9 bases. The CDR3 consists of 15 residues. V shed 3 bases, J shed 2 bases, and the junction held 5 bases outside the gene matches. CDR1 is SGHRS and CDR2 is YFSETQ in the germline V gene.

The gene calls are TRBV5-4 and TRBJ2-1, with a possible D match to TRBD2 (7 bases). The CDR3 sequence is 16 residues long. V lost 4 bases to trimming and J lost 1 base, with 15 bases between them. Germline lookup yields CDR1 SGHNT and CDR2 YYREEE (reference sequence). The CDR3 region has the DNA TGTGCCAGCAGCCTAACCCGGGGGGCTTCCTACAATGAGCAGTTCTTC. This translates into CASSLTRGASYNEQFF.

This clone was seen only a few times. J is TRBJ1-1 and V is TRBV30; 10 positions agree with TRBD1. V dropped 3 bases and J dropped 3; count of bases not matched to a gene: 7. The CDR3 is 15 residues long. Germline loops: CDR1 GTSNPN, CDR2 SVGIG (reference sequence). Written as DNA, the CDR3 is TGTGCCTGGAGAGGGGACAGGGGAGGGGACACTGAAGCTTTCTTT. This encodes CAWRGDRGGDTEAFF.